These 30 T cell receptor beta chains came from one sample sequenced in a study of control samples from healthy donors and cancer patients. The data were produced by immunoSEQ multiplex PCR, yet TCRdb's version contains in-frame clones alone and is incomplete. Of some 110,000 clones listed, more than 75% are singletons. The sequenced sample was blood. The receptors derive from a woman in her 70s in good health.

The chain carries TRBV27 and TRBJ2-1, with 11 bases fitting TRBD1. The CDR3 covers 15 residues. CDR1 MNHEY and CDR2 SMNVEV come from the germline V gene (reference sequence). V gave up 5 bases and J gave up 6 bases; unmatched junction bases: 6. The CDR3 reads CASSPGTGGSNEQFF. The CDR3 DNA reads as TGTGCCAGCAGTCCGGGGACAGGGGGTAGCAATGAGCAGTTCTTC.

This chain uses TRBV9 with TRBJ2-3; 14 bases map to TRBD2. Germline V CDR1 and CDR2: SGDLS, YYNGEE. This CDR3 spans 18 amino acids. J lost 1 base, V lost 3 bases, and 7 bases had no gene match. The CDR3 DNA follows: TGTGCCAGCAGCGGGACTAGCGGGGGGTTGTCTGGCACAGATACGCAGTATTTT. Translated: CASSGTSGGLSGTDTQYF.

The J gene is TRBJ2-7, the V gene TRBV6-2 or TRBV6-3, with no clear D. Trimming left V 4 bases short and J 1 base short, with 11 bases between. The CDR3 runs 14 residues. Germline CDR1 MNHEY, CDR2 SVGEGT. The CDR3 nucleotides read TGTGCCAGCAGTTGGGGAACCGGGTCCTACGAGCAGTACTTC. Amino acid sequence: CASSWGTGSYEQYF.

This chain links TRBV7-8 with TRBJ1-2; 10 nucleotides line up with TRBD1. The CDR3 length is 16 residues. J gave up 1 base and V 5 bases, and 7 bases lay outside the gene matches. Per the germline V gene, CDR1 is SGHVS and CDR2 is FQNEAQ. CDR3 sequence reads: CASSPSTGGLNYGYTF. CDR3 in DNA: TGTGCCAGCAGCCCATCGACAGGGGGCCTTAACTATGGCTACACCTTC.

The rearrangement uses TRBV19 and TRBJ1-2; 11 bases match TRBD1. From germline, CDR1 is LNHDA and CDR2 SQIVND (reference sequence). The J segment lost 7 bases and the V segment lost 2 bases, leaving 6 bases of the junction unmatched. The length of the CDR3 is 15 residues. The CDR3 is CASSIPGTGGFGYTF. CDR3 nucleotides: TGTGCCAGTAGTATACCCGGGACAGGGGGTTTTGGCTACACCTTC.

This chain links TRBV27 with TRBJ2-3, with 7 positions matching TRBD1. J gave up 0 bases and V 3 bases, and 0 bases lay outside the gene matches. The CDR3 runs 14 residues. Germline loops: CDR1 MNHEY, CDR2 SMNVEV (reference sequence). CDR3 sequence reads: CASSLTGSTDTQYF. CDR3 coding DNA: TGTGCCAGCAGTTTGACAGGGAGCACAGATACGCAGTATTTT.

This clone was recorded a few times. This chain's CDR3 is CASREDGRGYGTEAFF. In nucleotides, the CDR3 is TGTGCCAGCAGGGAGGACGGAAGAGGGTACGGCACTGAAGCTTTCTTT. This chain joins TRBV2 and TRBJ1-1; D gene uncertain. The germline V gene encodes CDR1 SNHLY and CDR2 FYNNEI. The CDR3 contains 16 residues. The V end was cut by 6 bases, the J end by 4 bases, with 21 bases between.

The J gene is TRBJ2-2, the V gene TRBV4-3, with a weak D call TRBD1 (5 bases). Germline V gene data show CDR1 as LGHNA and CDR2 as YSLEER. Trimming removed 3 bases at V and 5 bases at J, with 10 bases between. The CDR3 length is 14 residues. CDR3 bases: TGCGCCAGCAGCCACCAGGGAAGGACCGGGGAGCTGTTTTTT. Amino acids: CASSHQGRTGELFF.

The J gene is TRBJ2-5, the V gene TRBV5-4; 13 bases fit TRBD2. Per germline, CDR1 SGHNT and CDR2 YYREEE (reference sequence). CDR3 length: 19 amino acids. The junction had 12 bases not matched to a gene; V was cut back by 0 bases and J by 4 bases. CDR3 loop: CASSLGGLAGLTTRETQYF. CDR3 nucleotide sequence: TGTGCCAGCAGCTTGGGGGGACTAGCGGGACTCACAACCCGAGAGACCCAGTACTTC.

The chain carries TRBV6-4 and TRBJ2-1, with D unresolved. The CDR3 has 13 residues. Trimming left V 6 bases short and J 0 bases short, with 6 bases between. Germline V gene lookup returns CDR1 MRHNA and CDR2 SNTAGT. CDR3 residues: CASSPNSYNEQFF. The CDR3 DNA is TGTGCCAGCAGCCCGAACTCCTACAATGAGCAGTTCTTC.

The chain employs TRBV19 and TRBJ1-6; D is possibly TRBD1 (5 bases). CDR3 size: 15 residues. In germline, CDR1 is LNHDA, CDR2 SQIVND (reference sequence). With 5 bases removed from V and 5 bases from J, the gap between germline ends came to 13 bases. The CDR3 here is CASSPQGTDNSPLHF. For the CDR3, the DNA is TGTGCCAGTAGTCCCCAGGGTACAGATAATTCACCCCTCCACTTT.

The chain carries TRBV5-4 and TRBJ1-4, with D maybe TRBD1 (5 bases). The CDR3 has 14 amino acids. The V end lost 0 bases, the J end lost 4 bases, and 7 bases lay between the germline ends. Germline V gene sequence: CDR1 SGHNT, CDR2 YYREEE (reference sequence). The CDR3, as DNA: TGTGCCAGCAGCTTGGACAGGTATAATGAAAAACTGTTTTTT. Encoded protein: CASSLDRYNEKLFF. Full variable domain (rest looked up from reference TRBV5-4 and TRBJ1-4): ETGVTQSPTHLIKTRGQQVTLRCSSQSGHNTVSWYQQALGQGPQFIFQYYREEENGRGNFPPRFSGLQFPNYSSELNVNALELDDSALYLCASSLDRYNEKLFFGSGTQLSVL.

In this sample, this clone turned up a few times. V usage is TRBV27 and J usage is TRBJ2-7; perhaps TRBD1 as D (5 bases). V lost 2 bases to trimming and J lost 5 bases, with 16 bases between them. The CDR3 extends over 15 amino acids. The germline V gene encodes CDR1 MNHEY and CDR2 SMNVEV (reference sequence). The CDR3 DNA reads as TGTGCCAGCAGTTTAGGTCCTGGCAGGGTCCACGAGCAGTACTTC. Its translation is CASSLGPGRVHEQYF.

The rearrangement links TRBV11-2 to TRBJ1-1; 8 nucleotides match TRBD1. The CDR3 contains 16 residues. Germline-derived CDR1 and CDR2 are SGHAT and FQNNGV. The V and J ends lost 1 base and 5 bases, in that order; junction bases with no gene match: 9. CDR3 bases: TGTGCCAGCAGCTTAGGCGGCCGACAGGGGAGGACTGAAGCTTTCTTT. This gives the protein CASSLGGRQGRTEAFF.

The V call is TRBV5-1, the J call TRBJ2-3; 7 bases line up with TRBD2. This CDR3 contains 15 residues. Losses at the gene ends were 2 bases for V and 10 bases for J; bases not matched to a gene: 13. CDR1 is SGHRS and CDR2 is YFSETQ in the germline V gene. The CDR3 DNA reads TGCGCCAGCAGCTTAAGGGGAGCTAGCGGAAGTGCGCAGTATTTT. Residues: CASSLRGASGSAQYF.

The chain links TRBV19 to TRBJ2-5, with TRBD2 matching 7 bases. The J segment lost 4 bases and the V segment lost 0 bases, leaving 2 bases of the junction unmatched. CDR1 and CDR2 (germline): LNHDA, SQIVND (reference sequence). This CDR3 comprises 14 residues. In DNA, the CDR3 is TGTGCCAGTAGTATAGATGGACTAGTAGAGACCCAGTACTTC. Amino acid sequence: CASSIDGLVETQYF.

The chain recombines TRBV7-8 with TRBJ2-7; possibly TRBD2 for D (5 bases). Looked up from germline, CDR1 is SGHVS and CDR2 is FQNEAQ. Trimming left V 3 bases short and J 1 base short, with 10 bases between. The CDR3 loop spans 14 amino acids. The CDR3 loop is CASSFAGGSYEQYF. In DNA form, the CDR3 reads TGTGCCAGCAGCTTTGCGGGCGGATCCTACGAGCAGTACTTC.

The CDR3 DNA reads as TGTGCCAGCAGTGTCTACAGGGGAACCTACGAGCAGTACTTC. Translating it yields CASSVYRGTYEQYF. The chain joins TRBV2 to TRBJ2-7; 7 bases align to TRBD1. The CDR3 consists of 14 residues. CDR1 is SNHLY and CDR2 is FYNNEI in the germline V gene. V lost 4 bases to trimming and J lost 2 bases; unmatched junction nucleotides: 5.

The chain has TRBV5-1 and TRBJ2-3, with 9 bases that match TRBD2. The CDR3 totals 16 residues. Per the germline V gene, CDR1 is SGHRS and CDR2 is YFSETQ. The ends lost 1 base at V and 6 bases at J; junction bases unmatched: 9. The CDR3 DNA sequence: TGCGCCAGCAGCTTGTCGGAACTAGCGGGCTTGGATACGCAGTATTTT. This encodes CASSLSELAGLDTQYF.

The genes are TRBV19 and TRBJ1-2; D is uncertain. The CDR3 is 14 amino acids. CDR1 is LNHDA and CDR2 is SQIVND in the germline V gene (reference sequence). Trimming removed 1 base at V and 4 bases at J, with 10 bases between. The chain's CDR3 is CASSIAYDRYGYTF. CDR3 coding DNA: TGTGCCAGTAGTATAGCCTACGATCGCTATGGCTACACCTTC. The full variable domain, in which reference TRBV19 and TRBJ1-2 provide the parts outside the CDR3, is DGGITQSPKYLFRKEGQNVTLSCEQNLNHDAMYWYRQDPGQGLRLIYYSQIVNDFQKGDIAEGYSVSREKKESFPLTVTSAQKNPTAFYLCASSIAYDRYGYTFGSGTRLTVV.

The chain uses TRBV24-1 and TRBJ1-5; D gene ambiguous. Looked up from germline, CDR1 is KGHDR and CDR2 is SFDVKD. The V and J ends lost 4 bases and 4 bases respectively, with 13 bases between them. The CDR3 contains 15 residues. Here the CDR3 DNA reads TGTGCCACCAGTGACGCCCCAGGTGCAAATCAGCCCCAGCATTTT. Its protein product is CATSDAPGANQPQHF.

This chain connects TRBV27 to TRBJ1-5; TRBD1 agrees at 7 bases. The germline CDR1 and CDR2 sequences are MNHEY and SMNVEV (reference sequence). J was trimmed by 2 bases and V by 5 bases; bases with no gene match: 3. The CDR3 loop spans 14 amino acids. The DNA for the CDR3 is TGTGCCAGCAGTCCAACAGGGGGCAATCAGCCCCAGCATTTT. This codes for CASSPTGGNQPQHF.

The chain couples TRBV7-9 to TRBJ2-5; 7 nucleotides align to TRBD2. The length of the CDR3 is 14 residues. Germline values: CDR1 SEHNR, CDR2 FQNEAQ (reference sequence). Losses at the gene ends were 4 bases for V and 5 bases for J; bases not matched to a gene: 7. CDR3 loop: CASSSPGGGETQYF. As DNA, the CDR3 is TGTGCCAGCAGCTCGCCGGGGGGTGGGGAGACCCAGTACTTC.

The CDR3 spells CAIRGRKNTEAFF. The DNA for the CDR3 is TGTGCCATCAGAGGCAGGAAGAACACTGAAGCTTTCTTT. The chain links TRBV10-3 to TRBJ1-1; D is unresolved. The CDR3 is made up of 13 amino acids. The germline V and J ends were trimmed by 6 bases and 1 base, with 9 bases remaining between them. Germline CDR1 ENHRY, CDR2 SYGVKD.

This clone was observed a single time. The chain carries TRBV6-5 and TRBJ1-6; 8 nucleotides agree with TRBD1. V lost 0 bases to trimming and J lost 10 bases; unmatched junction nucleotides: 8. CDR1 is MNHEY, CDR2 SVGAGI, per germline. The CDR3 loop spans 16 amino acids. The CDR3 sequence: CASSYSPGTGVSPLHF. In nucleotides, the CDR3 is TGTGCCAGCAGTTACTCCCCCGGGACAGGTGTATCACCCCTCCACTTT.

This chain links TRBV11-2 with TRBJ1-4; no definite D call. The V gene lost 1 base and the J gene lost 0 bases, with 9 bases spanning the gap. The CDR3 spans 16 residues. Germline loops: CDR1 SGHAT, CDR2 FQNNGV. The chain's CDR3 is CASSLVEDSTNEKLFF. The DNA of the CDR3 is TGTGCCAGCAGCTTAGTGGAGGATTCAACTAATGAAAAACTGTTTTTT.

This chain connects TRBV4-2 to TRBJ2-3; 9 positions match TRBD2. The V and J ends lost 4 bases and 1 base, in that order; junction bases with no gene match: 3. Germline loops: CDR1 LGHNA, CDR2 YNFKEQ. The CDR3 sequence is 15 residues long. For the CDR3, the DNA is TGTGCCAGCAGCCTCGTAGCGGGGGGCACAGATACGCAGTATTTT. This encodes CASSLVAGGTDTQYF.

The chain links TRBV3-1 (or the pseudogene TRBV3-2) to TRBJ2-1; TRBD2 agrees at 7 bases. Germline-derived CDR1 and CDR2 are LGHDT and YNNKEL (reference sequence). CDR3 length equals 11 residues. The V gene end was trimmed by 4 bases and the J gene end by 10 bases; junction bases not matched to a gene: 1. The CDR3 protein is CASSPGGEQFF. The CDR3 DNA follows: TGTGCCAGCAGCCCCGGGGGGGAGCAGTTCTTC.

The chain is built from TRBV25-1 and TRBJ1-1; 7 bases are a match to TRBD1. The germline CDR1 and CDR2 sequences are MGHDK and SYGVNS. This CDR3 has 15 residues. J lost 4 bases, V lost 5 bases, and 10 bases had no gene match. This CDR3 reads CASSSPGTAGTEAFF. The CDR3 DNA reads TGTGCCAGCAGTTCCCCCGGGACAGCGGGCACTGAAGCTTTCTTT.

A remark on this clone: The sample carries other DNA sequences with the same CDR3. J is TRBJ1-2 and V is TRBV6-2 or TRBV6-3, with D possibly TRBD1 on 6 matching bases. Germline V gene data show CDR1 as MNHEY and CDR2 as SVGEGT. The length of the CDR3 is 13 residues. Trimming removed 2 bases from V and 5 bases from J, with 9 bases in between. Here the CDR3 reads CASSYGRGYGYTF. The CDR3 nucleotides are TGTGCCAGCAGTTACGGCAGGGGTTATGGCTACACCTTC.